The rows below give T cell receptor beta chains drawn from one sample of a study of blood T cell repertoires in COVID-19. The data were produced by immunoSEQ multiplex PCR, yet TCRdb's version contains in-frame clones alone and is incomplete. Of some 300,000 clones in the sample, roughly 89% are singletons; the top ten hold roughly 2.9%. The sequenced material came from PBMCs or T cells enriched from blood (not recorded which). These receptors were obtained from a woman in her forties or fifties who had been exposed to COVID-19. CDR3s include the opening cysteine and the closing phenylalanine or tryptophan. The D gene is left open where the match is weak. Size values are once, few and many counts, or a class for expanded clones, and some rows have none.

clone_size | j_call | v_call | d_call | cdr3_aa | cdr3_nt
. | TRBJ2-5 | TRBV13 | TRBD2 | CASGAGAYQETQYF | TGTGCCAGCGGAGCGGGGGCTTACCAAGAGACCCAGTACTTC
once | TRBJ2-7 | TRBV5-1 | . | CASSLDRVNHREQYF | TGCGCCAGCAGCTTGGACAGGGTGAACCATCGCGAGCAGTACTTC
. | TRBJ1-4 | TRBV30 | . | CAWRMKDSENEKLFF | TGTGCCTGGAGGATGAAAGACAGTGAGAATGAAAAACTGTTTTTT
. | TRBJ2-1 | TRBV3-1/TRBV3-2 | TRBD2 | CASSPLAGGGDEQFF | TGTGCCAGCAGCCCCCTAGCGGGGGGGGGTGATGAGCAGTTCTTC
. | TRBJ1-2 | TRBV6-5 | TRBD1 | CASSYRGQGAYGYTF | TGTGCCAGCAGTTACAGGGGACAGGGGGCTTATGGCTACACCTTC
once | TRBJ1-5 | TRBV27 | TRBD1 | CASSLYAPRTGIYQPQHF | TGTGCCAGCAGTTTATACGCCCCCAGGACAGGGATTTACCAGCCCCAGCATTTT
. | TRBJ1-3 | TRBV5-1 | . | CASSQVPSSGNTIYF | TGCGCCAGCAGCCAAGTTCCCAGCTCTGGAAACACCATATATTTT
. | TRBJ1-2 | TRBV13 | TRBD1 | CASSLGTGNYGYTF | TGTGCCAGCAGCTTGGGGACAGGCAACTATGGCTACACCTTC
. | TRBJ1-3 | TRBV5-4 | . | CASSSRDTTLSGNTIYF | TGTGCCAGCAGCTCCCGGGACACAACCCTAAGTGGAAACACCATATATTTT
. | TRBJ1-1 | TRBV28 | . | CASSFFGHTEAFF | TGTGCCAGCAGTTTTTTCGGTCACACTGAAGCTTTCTTT
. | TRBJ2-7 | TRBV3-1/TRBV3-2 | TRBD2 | CASSQGTSGGRKQYF | TGTGCCAGCAGCCAAGGGACTAGCGGGGGGAGGAAGCAGTACTTC
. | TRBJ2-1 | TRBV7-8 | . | CASSPGRLNEQFF | TGTGCCAGCAGCCCCGGTCGGTTGAATGAGCAGTTCTTC
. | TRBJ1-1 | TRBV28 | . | CASSLQGNTEAFF | TGTGCCAGCAGTTTGCAGGGTAACACTGAAGCTTTCTTT
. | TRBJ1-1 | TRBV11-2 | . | CASSFERAGTEAFF | TGTGCCAGCAGCTTCGAGAGGGCAGGCACTGAAGCTTTCTTT
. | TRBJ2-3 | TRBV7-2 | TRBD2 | CASSVGGAPDTQYF | TGTGCCAGCAGCGTCGGGGGGGCCCCAGATACGCAGTATTTT
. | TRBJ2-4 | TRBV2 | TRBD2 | CASSVEGGGVPLNIQYF | TGTGCCAGCAGTGTGGAGGGCGGGGGGGTCCCGTTGAACATTCAGTACTTC
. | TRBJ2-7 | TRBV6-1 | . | CASSEVRDEQYF | TGTGCCAGCAGTGAAGTGAGGGACGAGCAGTACTTC
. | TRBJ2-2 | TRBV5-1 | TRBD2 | CASSLTLAGDPNTGELFF | TGCGCCAGCAGCTTGACCTTGGCGGGGGACCCGAACACCGGGGAGCTGTTTTTT
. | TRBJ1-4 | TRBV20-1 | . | CSARDGQGMFF | TGCAGTGCTAGAGATGGGCAGGGGATGTTTTTT
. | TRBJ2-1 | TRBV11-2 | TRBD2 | CASSLASGLNEQFF | TGTGCCAGCAGCTTAGCTAGCGGTCTGAATGAGCAGTTCTTC
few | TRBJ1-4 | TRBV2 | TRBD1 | CASRETGVDNEKLFF | TGTGCCAGCAGGGAAACAGGGGTGGATAATGAAAAACTGTTTTTT
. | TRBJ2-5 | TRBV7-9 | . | CASSLVRTEETQYF | TGTGCCAGCAGCTTAGTGCGGACAGAAGAGACCCAGTACTTC
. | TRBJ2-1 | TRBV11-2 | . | CASSPGGPSLGGQFF | TGTGCCAGCAGCCCCGGGGGGCCGTCCCTCGGGGGGCAGTTCTTC
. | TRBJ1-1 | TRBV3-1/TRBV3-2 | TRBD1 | CASSQGVATGVTEAFF | TGTGCCAGCAGCCAAGGGGTTGCGACAGGGGTCACTGAAGCTTTCTTT
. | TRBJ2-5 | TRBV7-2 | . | CASSFRGAETQYF | TGTGCCAGCAGCTTCCGGGGGGCGGAGACCCAGTACTTC
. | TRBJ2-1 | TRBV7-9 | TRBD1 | CASSRDRGSYNEQFF | TGTGCCAGCAGCCGGGACAGGGGATCCTACAATGAGCAGTTCTTC
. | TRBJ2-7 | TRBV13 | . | CASTPGRDNTYEQYF | TGTGCCAGCACTCCAGGTCGGGATAATACCTACGAGCAGTACTTC
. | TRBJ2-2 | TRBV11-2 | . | CASSWDLSKAVTSGELFF | TGTGCCAGCAGCTGGGACTTATCGAAGGCTGTAACCTCGGGGGAGCTGTTTTTT
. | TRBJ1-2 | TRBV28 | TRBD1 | CASSPVLGQGYGYTF | TGTGCCAGCTCCCCCGTTCTAGGACAGGGCTATGGCTACACCTTC
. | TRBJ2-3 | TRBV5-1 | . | CASSSPRGFGLRDTQYF | TGCGCCAGCAGCTCCCCCCGGGGTTTCGGGTTGAGAGATACGCAGTATTTT
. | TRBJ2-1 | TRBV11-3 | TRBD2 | CASSLARGGPGNEQFF | TGTGCCAGCAGCTTAGCCCGGGGGGGCCCGGGCAATGAGCAGTTCTTC
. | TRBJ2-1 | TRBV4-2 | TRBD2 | CASSQHTTSGDYNEQFF | TGTGCCAGCAGCCAGCACACGACTAGCGGGGACTACAATGAGCAGTTCTTC
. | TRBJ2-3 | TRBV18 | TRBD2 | CASSPAPLAGGQDTQYF | TGTGCCAGCTCACCGGCTCCACTGGCGGGGGGGCAAGATACGCAGTATTTT